A single T cell receptor (beta chain) is shown here with its context. Its cognate antigen is unknown. This specimen belongs to a study of OX40 agonist ivuxolimab in advanced cancers. V dropped 2 bases and J dropped 0 bases, with 5 bases sitting between them. This CDR3 spans 13 amino acids. From germline, CDR1 is SGHNT and CDR2 YYREEE (reference sequence). Study-level results: CD8+ T cells showed, on average, more clonal expansion than CD4+ cells. At 0.1 to 3.0 mg/kg, CD4+ and CD8+ blood T cells expanded clonally by week 6.

Measured with immunoSEQ multiplex PCR; TCRdb has only the in-frame clones, and not every one. In the table there are 65,000 or so clones, more than 75% of which are singletons. Patients were ruled out by autoimmune disease history or systemic immunosuppression. This clonotype originated in an adult with an advanced solid tumor such as melanoma, head and neck, liver or kidney cancer. V usage is TRBV5-4 and J usage is TRBJ1-1; D is undetermined. This specimen was CD4+ or CD8+ T cells sorted from blood, taken in a trial of the OX40 agonist ivuxolimab. The CDR3 here is CASSFRVNTEAFF. CDR3 DNA sequence: TGTGCCAGCAGCTTTCGGGTGAACACTGAAGCTTTCTTT.